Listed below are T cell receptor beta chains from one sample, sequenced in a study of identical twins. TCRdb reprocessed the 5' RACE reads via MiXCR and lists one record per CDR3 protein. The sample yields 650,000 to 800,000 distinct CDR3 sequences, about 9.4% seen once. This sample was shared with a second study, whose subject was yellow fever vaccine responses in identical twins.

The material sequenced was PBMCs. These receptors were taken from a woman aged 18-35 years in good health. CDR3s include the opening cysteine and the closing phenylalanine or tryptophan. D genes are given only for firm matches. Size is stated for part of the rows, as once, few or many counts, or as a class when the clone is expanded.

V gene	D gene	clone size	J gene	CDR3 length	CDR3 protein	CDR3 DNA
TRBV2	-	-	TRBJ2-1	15	CASSDWGASYNEQFF	TGTGCCAGCAGTGATTGGGGGGCGAGCTACAATGAGCAGTTCTTC
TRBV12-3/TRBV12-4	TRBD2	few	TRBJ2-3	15	CASATGGSGRATQYF	TGTGCCAGCGCCACGGGAGGGAGCGGGAGGGCTACGCAGTATTTT
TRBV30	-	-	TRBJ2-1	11	CAWDSYNEQFF	TGTGCCTGGGACTCCTACAATGAGCAGTTCTTC
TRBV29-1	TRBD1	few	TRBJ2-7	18	CSATGGTGGSLISYEQYF	TGCAGCGCAACCGGTGGGACAGGGGGCTCCCTGATTTCCTACGAGCAGTACTTC
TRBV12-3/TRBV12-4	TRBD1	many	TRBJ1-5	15	CASSLGTGLGQPQHF	TGTGCCAGCAGTTTAGGGACAGGGTTAGGTCAGCCCCAGCATTTT
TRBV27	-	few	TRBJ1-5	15	CASSLTRHSNQPQHF	TGTGCCAGCAGTTTGACCAGACATAGCAATCAGCCCCAGCATTTT
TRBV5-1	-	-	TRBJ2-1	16	CASSPRGGLGNNEQFF	TGCGCCAGCAGCCCCCGTGGGGGGTTGGGAAACAATGAGCAGTTCTTC
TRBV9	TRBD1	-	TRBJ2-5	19	CASSVATMRDRGLQETQYF	TGTGCCAGCAGCGTAGCTACGATGCGGGACAGGGGTCTACAAGAGACCCAGTACTTC
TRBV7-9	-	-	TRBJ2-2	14	CASSPGAPTGELFF	TGTGCCAGCAGCCCAGGGGCGCCCACCGGGGAGCTGTTTTTT
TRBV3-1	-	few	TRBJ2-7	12	CASSLKPYEQYF	TGTGCCAGCAGCCTAAAACCCTACGAGCAGTACTTC
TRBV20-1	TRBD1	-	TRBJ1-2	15	CSAQGQGTPIGGYTF	TGCAGTGCACAGGGACAGGGGACCCCAATTGGAGGCTACACCTTC
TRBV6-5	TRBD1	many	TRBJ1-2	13	CASSYPGTGSYTF	TGTGCCAGCAGTTACCCCGGGACAGGATCCTACACCTTC
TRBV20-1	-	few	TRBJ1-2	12	CSASDRSYGYTF	TGCAGTGCTAGTGACAGGTCCTATGGCTACACCTTC
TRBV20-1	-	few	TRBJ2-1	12	CSASGGAHEQFF	TGCAGTGCCAGTGGAGGGGCCCATGAGCAGTTCTTC
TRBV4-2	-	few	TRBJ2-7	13	CASSQVMSYEQYF	TGTGCCAGCAGCCAAGTTATGAGCTACGAGCAGTACTTC
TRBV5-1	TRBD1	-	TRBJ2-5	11	CARQGPETQYF	TGCGCCAGACAGGGGCCGGAGACCCAGTACTTC
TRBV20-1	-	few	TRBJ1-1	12	CSASWGYTEAFF	TGCAGTGCTAGTTGGGGGTACACTGAAGCTTTCTTT
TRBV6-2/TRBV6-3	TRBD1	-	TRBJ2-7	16	CASSQGPGQPSYEQYF	TGTGCCAGCAGCCAAGGCCCGGGACAGCCATCCTACGAGCAGTACTTC
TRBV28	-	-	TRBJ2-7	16	CASSSTSKTAVYEQYF	TGTGCCAGCAGTTCCACCTCAAAGACAGCCGTCTACGAGCAGTACTTC
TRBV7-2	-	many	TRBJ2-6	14	CASSLGPGANVLTF	TGTGCCAGCAGCTTAGGGCCCGGGGCCAACGTCCTGACTTTC
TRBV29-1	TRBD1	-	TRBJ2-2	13	CSYGQGGTGELFF	TGCAGCTATGGACAGGGAGGCACCGGGGAGCTGTTTTTT
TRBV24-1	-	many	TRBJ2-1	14	CATSGSYSYNEQFF	TGTGCCACCAGTGGGAGTTACTCCTACAATGAGCAGTTCTTC
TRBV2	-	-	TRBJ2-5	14	CATGPGTNQETQYF	TGTGCCACTGGCCCCGGCACAAACCAAGAGACCCAGTACTTC
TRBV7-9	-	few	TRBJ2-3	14	CASSPAGAGDTQYF	TGTGCCAGCAGCCCCGCGGGGGCAGGGGATACGCAGTATTTT
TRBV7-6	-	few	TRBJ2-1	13	CASSLSRSSEQFF	TGTGCCAGCAGCTTATCGAGAAGCAGCGAGCAGTTCTTC
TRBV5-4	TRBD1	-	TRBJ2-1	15	CASSIGQGGFNEQFF	TGTGCCAGCAGCATCGGACAGGGTGGCTTCAATGAGCAGTTCTTC
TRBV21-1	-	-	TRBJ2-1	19	CASSKGLSFIPSGRSEQFF	TGTGCCAGCAGCAAAGGTTTATCGTTTATTCCTAGCGGGAGGAGCGAGCAGTTCTTC
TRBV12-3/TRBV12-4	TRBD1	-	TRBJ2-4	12	CASGTGKNIQYF	TGTGCCAGCGGGACAGGGAAAAACATTCAGTACTTC
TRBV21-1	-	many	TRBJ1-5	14	CASRYRNSNQPQHF	TGTGCCAGCAGGTACAGGAATAGCAATCAGCCCCAGCATTTT
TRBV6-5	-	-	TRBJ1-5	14	CASSYSNLGQPQHF	TGTGCCAGCAGTTACTCGAACTTGGGGCAGCCCCAGCATTTT
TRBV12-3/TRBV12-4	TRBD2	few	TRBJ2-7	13	CASGTSASYEQYF	TGTGCCAGCGGAACTAGCGCGTCCTACGAGCAGTACTTC
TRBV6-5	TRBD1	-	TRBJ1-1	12	CASSLGQDQAFF	TGTGCCAGCAGCCTCGGACAGGACCAAGCTTTCTTT
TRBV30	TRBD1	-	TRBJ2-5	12	CAWGTGQETQYF	TGTGCCTGGGGGACAGGGCAAGAGACCCAGTACTTC
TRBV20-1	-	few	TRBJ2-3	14	CSASAAGSTDTQYF	TGCAGTGCTAGTGCTGCGGGAAGCACAGATACGCAGTATTTT
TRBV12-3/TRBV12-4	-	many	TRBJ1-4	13	CASRAGEGEKLFF	TGTGCCAGCAGAGCCGGAGAGGGTGAAAAACTGTTTTTT
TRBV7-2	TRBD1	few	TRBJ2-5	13	CASTPTGGETQYF	TGTGCCAGCACCCCCACAGGGGGCGAGACCCAGTACTTC
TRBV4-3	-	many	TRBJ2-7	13	CASSQDGGAEQYF	TGCGCCAGCAGCCAAGATGGAGGAGCTGAGCAGTACTTC
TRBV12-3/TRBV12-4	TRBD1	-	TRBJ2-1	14	CASSGQGVRYEQFF	TGTGCCAGCAGCGGACAGGGGGTCAGGTATGAGCAGTTCTTC
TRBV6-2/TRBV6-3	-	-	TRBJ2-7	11	CASSRSNEQYF	TGTGCCAGCAGTAGATCTAACGAGCAGTACTTC
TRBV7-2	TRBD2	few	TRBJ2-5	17	CASSSRTSGGKKETQYF	TGTGCCAGCAGCTCGCGGACTAGCGGGGGCAAGAAGGAGACCCAGTACTTC
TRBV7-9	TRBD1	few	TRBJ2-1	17	CASSKSSGTGGHNEQFF	TGTGCCAGCAGCAAATCGTCCGGGACAGGGGGTCACAATGAGCAGTTCTTC
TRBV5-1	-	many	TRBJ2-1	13	CASAQLGYNEQFF	TGCGCCAGCGCCCAACTGGGGTACAATGAGCAGTTCTTC
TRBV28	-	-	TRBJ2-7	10	CASGPYEQYF	TGTGCCAGCGGTCCCTACGAGCAGTACTTC
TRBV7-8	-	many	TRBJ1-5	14	CASSPGSENQPQHF	TGTGCCAGCAGCCCGGGCAGCGAAAATCAGCCCCAGCATTTT
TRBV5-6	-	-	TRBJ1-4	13	CASSRNSNEKLFF	TGTGCCAGCAGCCGAAACAGTAATGAAAAACTGTTTTTT
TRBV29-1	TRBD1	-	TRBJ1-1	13	CSAKTGGDTEAFF	TGCAGCGCCAAAACAGGGGGTGACACTGAAGCTTTCTTT